Each of the 4 T cell receptor beta chains below was sequenced from the same sample in a study of cytomegalovirus exposure and HLA in healthy donors. The PCR was carried out with 60 Vbeta primers and 13 Jbeta primers. Here immunoSEQ multiplex PCR was the method, and the copy in TCRdb shows in-frame clones only, minus some. The data show about 150,000 clones, with around 79% seen just once and roughly 0.69% held by the top ten. The sample consisted of PBMCs. The receptor set was obtained from a male donor in good health and CMV-seronegative.

The chain couples TRBV19 to TRBJ1-2; 9 nucleotides match TRBD1. The length of the CDR3 is 15 residues. The trim removed 5 bases at V and 3 bases at J, leaving 7 bases unmatched. In germline, CDR1 is LNHDA, CDR2 SQIVND (reference sequence). The CDR3 DNA is TGTGCCAGTAGTCCTGGACAGGGGCCTTACTATGGCTACACCTTC. It encodes CASSPGQGPYYGYTF.

The V gene is TRBV10-3, the J gene TRBJ2-2; D remains unclear. CDR1 and CDR2 from the germline V gene are ENHRY and SYGVKD. The CDR3 is made up of 14 amino acids. V was shortened by 0 bases and J by 6 bases, with 8 bases between the two germline ends. The chain's CDR3 is CAISESPQAGELFF. The DNA for the CDR3 is TGTGCCATCAGTGAGTCACCCCAGGCCGGGGAGCTGTTTTTT.

This rearrangement joins TRBV30 to TRBJ2-5; D uncertain. Germline V lookup: CDR1 GTSNPN, CDR2 SVGIG (reference sequence). This CDR3 has 12 residues. The germline V and J ends were trimmed by 0 bases and 4 bases, with 6 bases remaining between them. The CDR3 DNA follows: TGTGCCTGGAGTGTTGGGCGAGAGACCCAGTACTTC. Its translation is CAWSVGRETQYF.

This clone was detected only a few times. J is TRBJ2-2 and V is TRBV10-3; D remains ambiguous. From germline, CDR1 is ENHRY and CDR2 SYGVKD. The CDR3 consists of 13 residues. The V gene lost 0 bases and the J gene lost 6 bases, with 5 bases spanning the gap. CDR3 bases: TGTGCCATCAGTGAGTCGGGCGCCGGGGAGCTGTTTTTT. It codes for CAISESGAGELFF.